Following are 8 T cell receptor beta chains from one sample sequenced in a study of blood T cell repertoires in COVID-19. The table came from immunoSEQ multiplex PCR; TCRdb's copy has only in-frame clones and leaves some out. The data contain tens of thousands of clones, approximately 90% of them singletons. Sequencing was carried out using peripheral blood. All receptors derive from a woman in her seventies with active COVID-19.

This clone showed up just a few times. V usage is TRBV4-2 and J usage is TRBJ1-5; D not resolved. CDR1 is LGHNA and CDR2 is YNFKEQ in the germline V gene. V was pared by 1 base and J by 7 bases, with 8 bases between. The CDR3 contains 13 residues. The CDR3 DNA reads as TGTGCCAGCAGCCAAGCGGGAGTACAGCCCCAGCATTTT. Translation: CASSQAGVQPQHF.

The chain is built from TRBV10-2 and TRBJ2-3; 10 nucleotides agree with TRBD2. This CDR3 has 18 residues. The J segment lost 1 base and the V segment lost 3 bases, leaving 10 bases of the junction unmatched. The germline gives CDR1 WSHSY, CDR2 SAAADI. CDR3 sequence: CASSDRPIAGGGTDTQYF. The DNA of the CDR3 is TGCGCCAGCAGTGATCGACCTATAGCGGGAGGAGGCACAGATACGCAGTATTTT.

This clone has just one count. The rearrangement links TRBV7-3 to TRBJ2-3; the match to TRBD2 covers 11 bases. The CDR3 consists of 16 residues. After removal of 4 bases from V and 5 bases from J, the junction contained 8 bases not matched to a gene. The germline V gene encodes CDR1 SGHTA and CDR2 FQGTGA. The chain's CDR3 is CASSSRLAGTGDTQYF. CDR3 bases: TGTGCCAGCAGCTCCAGACTAGCGGGGACGGGAGATACGCAGTATTTT.

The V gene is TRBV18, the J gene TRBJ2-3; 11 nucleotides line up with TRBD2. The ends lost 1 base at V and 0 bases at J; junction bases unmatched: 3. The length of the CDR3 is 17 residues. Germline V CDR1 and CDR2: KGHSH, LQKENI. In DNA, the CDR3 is TGTGCCAGCTCACCACTAACTAGCGGGAGCAGCACAGATACGCAGTATTTT. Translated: CASSPLTSGSSTDTQYF.

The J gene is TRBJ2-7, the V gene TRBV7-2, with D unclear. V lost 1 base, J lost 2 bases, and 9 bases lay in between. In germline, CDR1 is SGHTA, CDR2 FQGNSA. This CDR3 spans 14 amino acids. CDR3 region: CASSLGFGTYEQYF. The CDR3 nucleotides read TGTGCCAGCAGCTTAGGTTTCGGTACCTACGAGCAGTACTTC. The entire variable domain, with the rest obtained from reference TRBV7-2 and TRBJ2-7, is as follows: GAGVSQSPSNKVTEKGKDVELRCDPISGHTALYWYRQSLGQGLEFLIYFQGNSAPDKSGLPSDRFSAERTGGSVSTLTIQRTQQEDSAVYLCASSLGFGTYEQYFGPGTRLTVT.

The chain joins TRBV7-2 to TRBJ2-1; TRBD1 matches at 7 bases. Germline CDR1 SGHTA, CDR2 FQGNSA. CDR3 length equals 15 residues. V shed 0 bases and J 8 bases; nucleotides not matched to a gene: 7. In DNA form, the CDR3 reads TGTGCCAGCAGCTTAGCGCTTGGACAGGCGGATGAGCAGTTCTTC. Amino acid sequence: CASSLALGQADEQFF.

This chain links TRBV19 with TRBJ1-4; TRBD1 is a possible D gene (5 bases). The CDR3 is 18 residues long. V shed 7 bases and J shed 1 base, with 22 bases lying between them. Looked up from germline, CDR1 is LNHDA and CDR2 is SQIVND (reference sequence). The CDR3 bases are TGTGCCAGTACCCCTAGGGGAGGGCGGGCCGTAACTAATGAAAAACTGTTTTTT. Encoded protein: CASTPRGGRAVTNEKLFF.

The CDR3 nucleotides read TGTGCCAGCAGCCACTACGAGCAGTACTTC. Translation gives CASSHYEQYF. The chain uses TRBV11-2 and TRBJ2-7; D not certain. CDR1 and CDR2 (germline): SGHAT, FQNNGV. This CDR3 is built from 10 residues. Trimming pared 5 bases from V and 3 bases from J, leaving 2 bases between.